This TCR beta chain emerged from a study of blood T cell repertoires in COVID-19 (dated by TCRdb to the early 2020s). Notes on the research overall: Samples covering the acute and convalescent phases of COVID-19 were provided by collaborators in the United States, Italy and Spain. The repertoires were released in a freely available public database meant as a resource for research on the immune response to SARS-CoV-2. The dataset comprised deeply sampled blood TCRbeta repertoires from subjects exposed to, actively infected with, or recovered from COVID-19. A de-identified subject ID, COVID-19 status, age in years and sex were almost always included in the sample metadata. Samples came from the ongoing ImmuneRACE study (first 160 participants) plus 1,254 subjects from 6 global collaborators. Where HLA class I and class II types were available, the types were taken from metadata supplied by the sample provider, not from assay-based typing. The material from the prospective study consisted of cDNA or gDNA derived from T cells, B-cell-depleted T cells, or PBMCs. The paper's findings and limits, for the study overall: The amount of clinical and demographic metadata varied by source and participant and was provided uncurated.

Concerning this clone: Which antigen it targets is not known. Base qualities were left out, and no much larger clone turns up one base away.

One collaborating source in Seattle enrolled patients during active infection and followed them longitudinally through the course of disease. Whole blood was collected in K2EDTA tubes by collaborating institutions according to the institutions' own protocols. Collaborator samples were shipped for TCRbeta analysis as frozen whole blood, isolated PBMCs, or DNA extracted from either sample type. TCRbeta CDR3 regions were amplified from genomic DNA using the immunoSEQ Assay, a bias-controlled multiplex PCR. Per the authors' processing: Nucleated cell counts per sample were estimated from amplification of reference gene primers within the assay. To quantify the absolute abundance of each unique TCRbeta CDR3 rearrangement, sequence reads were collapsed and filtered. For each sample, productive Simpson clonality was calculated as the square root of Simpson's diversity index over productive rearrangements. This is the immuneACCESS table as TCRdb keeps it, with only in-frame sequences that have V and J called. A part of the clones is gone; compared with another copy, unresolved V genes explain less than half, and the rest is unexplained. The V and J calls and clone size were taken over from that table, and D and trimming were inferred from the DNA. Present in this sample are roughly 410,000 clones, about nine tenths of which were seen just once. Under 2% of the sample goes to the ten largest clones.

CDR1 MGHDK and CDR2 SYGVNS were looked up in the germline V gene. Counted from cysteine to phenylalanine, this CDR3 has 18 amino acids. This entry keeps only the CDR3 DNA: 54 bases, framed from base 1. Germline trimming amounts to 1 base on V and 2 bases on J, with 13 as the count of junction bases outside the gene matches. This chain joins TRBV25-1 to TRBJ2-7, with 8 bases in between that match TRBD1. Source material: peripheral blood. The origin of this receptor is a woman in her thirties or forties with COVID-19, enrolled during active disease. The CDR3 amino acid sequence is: CASSESGYLDRATYEQYF. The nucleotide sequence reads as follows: TGTGCCAGCAGTGAATCCGGTTATTTGGACAGGGCCACCTACGAGCAGTACTTC.